What follows describes a single TCR beta chain. No cognate antigen has been identified for it. No base quality values were provided; no much bigger clone lies one nucleotide off. The data stem from a study of shared clonotypes between healthy human individuals (dated by TCRdb to about 2020). Background on the whole study: A couple of women and a few men aged 18 to 49 years were included in the cohort. For each donor, CD4 naive and CD4 memory were each run on three plates, CD8 naive on two plates, and CD8 memory on one plate. To estimate repertoire size and how much clonotype sharing occurs between individuals, the study deeply sequenced the blood TCR repertoires of several healthy adults. Libraries were prepared and TCR repertoires were sequenced by different laboratories using diverse techniques, in order to increase sequencing depth and limit assay-specific biases. Leukapheresis yielded between about 0.85 and 10 billion PBMCs per donor.

The CDR3 measures 13 amino acids from cysteine to phenylalanine. Only the CDR3 part of the read is kept: 39 bases, read in frame from the first base. Per the germline V gene, MRHNA is the CDR1 and SNTAGT is the CDR2. V and J lose 4 bases and 7 bases, and a span of 10 bases separates them. TCR CDR3 regions were amplified from genomic DNA by multiplex PCR using the deep immunoSEQ assay. Extracted genomic DNA from each cell subset was distributed evenly across all wells of several immunoSEQ 96-well plates, and each plate was treated as a replicate. For sorted subsets, roughly 0.2 ug genomic DNA, equal to 25,000 to 35,000 T cell genomes, was loaded into each replicate PCR. The purified libraries were quantified using a Qubit 3.0 fluorometer, sized with a Bioanalyzer 2100, and then quantified again using the KAPA Library Quantification kit. Every immunoSEQ 96-well plate was sequenced on a dedicated single-read 150-cycle Illumina NextSeq 550 flow cell. The source study handled its data this way. Because the immunoSEQ output held only junctional sequences and lacked quality scores, the filtering could not match the filtering applied to full-length reads. Sequences were annotated with PyIR, a Python wrapper for IgBLAST v1.9, and V/J genes and CDR3 were assigned using IMGT germline references. Reads with weak V/J assignments (E-value above 1e-6), missing CDR3, stop codons, out-of-frame junctions, or ambiguous translated residues were removed. V3J clonotypes were defined as sequences sharing the same inferred V gene, J gene, and CDR3 amino acid sequence. The percentage overlap between two repertoires was calculated by dividing the number of shared unique clonotypes by the size of the smaller repertoire. Richness of each repertoire was evaluated using RTK rarefaction, the Chao1 estimator, and Recon v2.1 estimates of unobserved clonotypes. OLGA was used to compute generation probabilities for all TCRbeta clonotypes that the gDNA method yielded from four donors. The source is immuneACCESS, and TCRdb retained only in-frame sequences with V and J called. Part of the clones is not carried over; for the studies checked, unresolved V genes explain less than half of this, and the remainder is unexplained. That table furnishes V, J and clone size, whereas the DNA furnished D and trimming. The sample records 300,000 to 350,000 clones, around 70% of which are singletons. 10% of the sample lies in the top ten.

The full study reports these points: Pairwise subsampling led to the expectation that sequencing depth would affect the degree of clonotype sharing among donors. Incomplete sequencing was indicated by rarefaction of sorted-subset datasets, despite the large sequencing depth. Because the study included only a small number of donors, the genetic and exposure-history diversity represented was limited. Approximately 5% of naive CD4, 3.5% of naive CD8, approximately 2.2% of memory CD4, and around 0.4% of memory CD8 clonotypes were shared across a few donors. Sampling was restricted to blood, and TCR repertoires in tissues likely differ from the TCR repertoires found in blood. Compared with non-shared clonotypes, clonotypes shared by all four sorted-subset donors had higher generation probabilities. Estimated clonotype richness was generally larger for naive than for memory subsets.

The donors were healthy, HIV-negative adults who had no recently reported acute infections or vaccinations. All donors were Caucasian adults living in Nashville, Tennessee, USA. CD4+ T cells were enriched by magnetic negative selection, after which naive cells were positively selected on CD45RA and the negative fraction was taken as the memory subset. Blood was obtained by leukapheresis, after which PBMCs were separated by Ficoll-Histopaque density gradient centrifugation and cryopreserved in liquid nitrogen vapor phase. Analytical flow cytometry was used to check the purity and quantity of every magnetically sorted T cell population. Each sorted fraction had its genomic DNA isolated and then quantified by UV absorbance on a Nanodrop 2000c.

This sequence uses TRBV6-4 and TRBJ2-2; no D segment can be confidently identified. Sequencing used memory CD4+ T cells sorted from blood. Reading the label with the study, this specimen's cell subset or site is: CD45RA-negative fraction. The receptor was isolated from a man aged 30-40 years in good health. The nucleotides are TGTGCCAGCAGTGTCAATCCAGGCGGGGAGCTGTTTTTT. Translation gives CASSVNPGGELFF.